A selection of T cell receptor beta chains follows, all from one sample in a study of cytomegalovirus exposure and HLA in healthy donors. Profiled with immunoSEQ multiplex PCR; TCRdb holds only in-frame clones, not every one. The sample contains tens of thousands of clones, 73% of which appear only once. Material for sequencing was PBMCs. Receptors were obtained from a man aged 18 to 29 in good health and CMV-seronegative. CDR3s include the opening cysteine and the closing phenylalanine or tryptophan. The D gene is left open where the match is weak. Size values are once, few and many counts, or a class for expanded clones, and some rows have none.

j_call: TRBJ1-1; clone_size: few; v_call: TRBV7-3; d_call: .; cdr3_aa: CASSLGTRVNTEAFF; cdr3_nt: TGTGCCAGCAGCTTGGGAACGAGGGTGAACACTGAAGCTTTCTTT
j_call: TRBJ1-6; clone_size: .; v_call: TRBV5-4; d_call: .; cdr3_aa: CASSLEGVYNSPLHF; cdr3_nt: TGTGCCAGCAGCTTGGAAGGGGTCTATAATTCACCCCTCCACTTT
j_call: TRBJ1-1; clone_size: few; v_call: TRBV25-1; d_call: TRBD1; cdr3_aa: CASSDWTGNTEAFF; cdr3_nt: TGTGCCAGCAGTGATTGGACAGGGAACACTGAAGCTTTCTTT
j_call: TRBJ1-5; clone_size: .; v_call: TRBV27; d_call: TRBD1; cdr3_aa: CASSSRGLSNQPQHF; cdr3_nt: TGTGCCAGCAGTTCGAGGGGGCTAAGCAATCAGCCCCAGCATTTT
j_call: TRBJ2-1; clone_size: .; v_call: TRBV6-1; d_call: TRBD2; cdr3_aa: CASSETSGRGYNEQFF; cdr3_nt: TGTGCCAGCAGTGAGACTAGCGGGAGGGGGTACAATGAGCAGTTCTTC
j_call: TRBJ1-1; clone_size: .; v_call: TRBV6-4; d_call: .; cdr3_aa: CASSRDWAGEAFF; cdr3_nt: TGTGCCAGCAGCCGGGACTGGGCGGGTGAAGCTTTCTTT
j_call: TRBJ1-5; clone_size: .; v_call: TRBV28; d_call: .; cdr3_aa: CASSLGRGQPQHF; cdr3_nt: TGTGCCAGCAGTTTAGGGAGAGGCCAGCCCCAGCATTTT
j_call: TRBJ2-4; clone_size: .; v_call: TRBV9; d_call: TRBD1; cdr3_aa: CASSAGTGEAKNIQYF; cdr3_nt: TGTGCCAGCAGCGCCGGGACAGGGGAAGCCAAAAACATTCAGTACTTC
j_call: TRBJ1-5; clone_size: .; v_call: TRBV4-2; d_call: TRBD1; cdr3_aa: CASSRETGENQPQHF; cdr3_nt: TGTGCCAGCAGCCGTGAGACAGGGGAGAATCAGCCCCAGCATTTT
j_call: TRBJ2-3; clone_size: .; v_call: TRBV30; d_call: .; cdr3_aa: CAWSVTLNTQYF; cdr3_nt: TGTGCCTGGAGTGTAACATTAAATACGCAGTATTTT
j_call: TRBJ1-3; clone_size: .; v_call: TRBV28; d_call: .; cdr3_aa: CASKLALEGSGNTIYF; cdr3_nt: TGTGCCAGCAAGCTAGCGCTCGAAGGCTCTGGAAACACCATATATTTT
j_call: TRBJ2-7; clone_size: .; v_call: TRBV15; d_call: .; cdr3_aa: CATSRKLDIYEQYF; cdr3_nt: TGTGCCACCAGCAGAAAACTAGACATCTACGAGCAGTACTTC
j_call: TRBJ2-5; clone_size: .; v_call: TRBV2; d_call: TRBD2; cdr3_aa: CASRGTSGRPVETQYF; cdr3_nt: TGTGCCAGCAGAGGGACTAGCGGGAGGCCGGTAGAGACCCAGTACTTC
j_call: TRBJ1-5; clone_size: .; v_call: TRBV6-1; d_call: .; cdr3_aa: CASSRSSDQPQHF; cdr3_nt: TGTGCCAGCAGCCGGAGTTCCGATCAGCCCCAGCATTTT
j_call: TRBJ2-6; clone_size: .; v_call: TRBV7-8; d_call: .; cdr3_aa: CASSFGQSSGANVLTF; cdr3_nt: TGTGCCAGCAGCTTCGGACAGAGCTCTGGGGCCAACGTCCTGACTTTC
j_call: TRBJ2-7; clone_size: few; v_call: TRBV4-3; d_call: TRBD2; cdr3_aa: CASSQGRTSSYEQYF; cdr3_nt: TGCGCCAGCAGCCAAGGGAGGACTAGCTCCTACGAGCAGTACTTC
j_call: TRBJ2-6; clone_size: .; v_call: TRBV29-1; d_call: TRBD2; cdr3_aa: CSVGAGTGANVLTF; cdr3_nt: TGCAGCGTTGGAGCGGGGACTGGGGCCAACGTCCTGACTTTC
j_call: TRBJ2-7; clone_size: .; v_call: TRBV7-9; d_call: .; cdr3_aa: CASSSQQGSYEQYF; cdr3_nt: TGTGCCAGCAGCTCCCAACAGGGTTCCTACGAGCAGTACTTC
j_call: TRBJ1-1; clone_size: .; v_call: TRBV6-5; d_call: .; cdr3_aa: CASSPLMANTEAFF; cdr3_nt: TGTGCCAGCAGTCCTCTGATGGCAAACACTGAAGCTTTCTTT
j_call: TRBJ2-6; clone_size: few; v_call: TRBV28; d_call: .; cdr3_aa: CASHVGGSGANVLTF; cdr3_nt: TGTGCCAGCCATGTAGGGGGCTCTGGGGCCAACGTCCTGACTTTC
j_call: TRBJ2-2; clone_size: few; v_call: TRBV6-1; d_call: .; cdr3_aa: CASRGTRFLTGELFF; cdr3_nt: TGTGCCAGCAGGGGGACAAGATTCCTCACCGGGGAGCTGTTTTTT
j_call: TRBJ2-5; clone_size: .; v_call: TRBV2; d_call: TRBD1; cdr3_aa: CASNTRQGGWETQYF; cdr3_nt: TGTGCCAGCAATACCCGACAGGGGGGATGGGAGACCCAGTACTTC
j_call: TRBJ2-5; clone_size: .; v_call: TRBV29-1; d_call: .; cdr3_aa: CSVEDERGGASFWTQYF; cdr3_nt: TGCAGCGTTGAAGATGAACGAGGCGGGGCCAGTTTTTGGACCCAGTACTTC
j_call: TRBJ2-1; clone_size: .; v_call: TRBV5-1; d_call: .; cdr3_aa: CASSLAVGGRTPNEQFF; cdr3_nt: TGCGCCAGCAGCTTGGCCGTTGGGGGGAGGACGCCCAATGAGCAGTTCTTC
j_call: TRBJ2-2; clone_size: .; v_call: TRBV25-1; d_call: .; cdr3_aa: CASSELSTYTGELFF; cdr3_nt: TGTGCCAGCAGTGAACTGTCTACTTATACCGGGGAGCTGTTTTTT
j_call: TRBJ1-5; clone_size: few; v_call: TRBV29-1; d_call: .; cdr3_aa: CSVGRLPGSNQPQHF; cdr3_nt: TGCAGCGTTGGACGATTACCGGGTAGCAATCAGCCCCAGCATTTT
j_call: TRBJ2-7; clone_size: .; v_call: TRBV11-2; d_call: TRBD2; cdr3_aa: CASSFGTSGTYEQYF; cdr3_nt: TGTGCCAGCAGCTTTGGGACTAGCGGGACCTACGAGCAGTACTTC
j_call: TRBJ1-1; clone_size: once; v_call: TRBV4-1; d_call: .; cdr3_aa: CASSATGNTEAFF; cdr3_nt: TGCGCCAGCAGCGCCACAGGGAACACTGAAGCTTTCTTT
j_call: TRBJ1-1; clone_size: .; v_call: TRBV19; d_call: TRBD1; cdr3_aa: CASSPRTGSEAFF; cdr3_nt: TGTGCCAGTAGTCCCCGGACAGGTTCTGAAGCTTTCTTT
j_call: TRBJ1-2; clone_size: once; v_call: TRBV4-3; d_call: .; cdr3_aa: CASSHPQVGYGYTF; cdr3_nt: TGCGCCAGCAGCCATCCACAGGTTGGCTATGGCTACACCTTC
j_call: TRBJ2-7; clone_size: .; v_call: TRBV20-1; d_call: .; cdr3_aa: CSGLSGYEQYF; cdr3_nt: TGCAGTGGGCTGTCTGGCTACGAGCAGTACTTC
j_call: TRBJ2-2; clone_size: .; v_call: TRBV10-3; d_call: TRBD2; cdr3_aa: CAISSGRANTGELFF; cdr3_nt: TGTGCCATCAGTAGCGGGAGGGCCAACACCGGGGAGCTGTTTTTT
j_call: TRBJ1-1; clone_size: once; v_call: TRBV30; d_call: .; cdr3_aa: CAWRGTMNTEAFF; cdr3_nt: TGTGCCTGGAGGGGCACCATGAACACTGAAGCTTTCTTT
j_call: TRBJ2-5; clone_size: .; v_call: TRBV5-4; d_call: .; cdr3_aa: CASRPKTEQETQYF; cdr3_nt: TGTGCCAGCAGACCGAAGACAGAACAAGAGACCCAGTACTTC
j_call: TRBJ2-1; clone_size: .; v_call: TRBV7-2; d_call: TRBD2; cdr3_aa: CASSPGRLASNPIF; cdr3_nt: TGTGCCAGCAGCCCCGGCCGACTAGCAAGCAATCCCATCTTC
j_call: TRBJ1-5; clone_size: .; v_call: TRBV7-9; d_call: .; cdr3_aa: CASSPVRDGPQHF; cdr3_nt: TGTGCCAGCAGCCCCGTCCGGGATGGGCCCCAGCATTTT
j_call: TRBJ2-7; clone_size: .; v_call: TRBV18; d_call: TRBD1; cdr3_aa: CASSSRQGYEQYF; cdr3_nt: TGTGCCAGCTCATCAAGACAGGGGTACGAGCAGTACTTC
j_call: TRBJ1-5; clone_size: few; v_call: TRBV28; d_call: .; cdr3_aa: CASSLLQGNQPQHF; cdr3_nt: TGTGCCAGCAGTTTATTACAGGGAAATCAGCCCCAGCATTTT
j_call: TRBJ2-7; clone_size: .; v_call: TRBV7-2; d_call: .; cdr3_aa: CASSLVRYEQYF; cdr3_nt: TGTGCCAGCAGCTTAGTGAGGTACGAGCAGTACTTC
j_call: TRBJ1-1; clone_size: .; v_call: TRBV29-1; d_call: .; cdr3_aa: CSVHPIQNTEAFF; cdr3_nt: TGCAGCGTTCATCCAATCCAGAACACTGAAGCTTTCTTT
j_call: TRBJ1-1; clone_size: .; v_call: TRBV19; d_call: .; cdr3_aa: CASSASENTEAFF; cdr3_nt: TGTGCCAGTAGTGCCTCAGAGAACACTGAAGCTTTCTTT
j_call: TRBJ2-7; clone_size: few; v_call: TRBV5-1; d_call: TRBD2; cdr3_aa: CASRAGLRLAEQYF; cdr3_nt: TGCGCCAGCAGAGCCGGCCTTCGACTAGCCGAGCAGTACTTC
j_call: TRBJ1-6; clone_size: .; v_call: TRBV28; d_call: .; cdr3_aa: CASSTSVSPLHF; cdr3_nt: .
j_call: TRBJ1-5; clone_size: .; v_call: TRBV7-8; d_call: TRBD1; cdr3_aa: CASSPLDRGVNQPQHF; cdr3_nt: TGTGCCAGCAGCCCACTGGACAGGGGGGTGAATCAGCCCCAGCATTTT
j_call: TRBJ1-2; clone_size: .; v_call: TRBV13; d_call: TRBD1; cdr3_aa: CASSSRQGFNYGYTF; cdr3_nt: TGTGCCAGCAGCTCGAGACAGGGTTTTAACTATGGCTACACCTTC
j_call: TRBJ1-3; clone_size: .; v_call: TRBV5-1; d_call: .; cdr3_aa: CASSPSQGAPGTIYF; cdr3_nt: TGCGCCAGCAGCCCGTCACAGGGAGCCCCGGGCACCATATATTTT
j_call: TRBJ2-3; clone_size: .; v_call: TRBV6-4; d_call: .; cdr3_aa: CASSVLSSTDTQYF; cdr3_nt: TGTGCCAGCTCGGTACTATCTAGCACAGATACGCAGTATTTT
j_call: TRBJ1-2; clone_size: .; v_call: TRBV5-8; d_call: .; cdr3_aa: CASSLVGGAYQGYTF; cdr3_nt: TGTGCCAGCAGCTTGGTTGGGGGGGCATACCAAGGCTACACCTTC
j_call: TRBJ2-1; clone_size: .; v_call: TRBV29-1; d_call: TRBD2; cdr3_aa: CSVVGTSGSLSYNEQFF; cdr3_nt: TGCAGCGTTGTCGGGACTAGCGGGAGCCTCTCCTACAATGAGCAGTTCTTC
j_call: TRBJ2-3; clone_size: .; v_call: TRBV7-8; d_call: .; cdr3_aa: CASRLDTDTQYF; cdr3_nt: TGTGCCAGCAGGCTAGACACAGATACGCAGTATTTT
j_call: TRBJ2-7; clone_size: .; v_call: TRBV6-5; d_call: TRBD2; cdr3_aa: CASSYDSSGSSYEQYF; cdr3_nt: TGTGCCAGCAGTTACGATTCTAGCGGGAGCTCCTACGAGCAGTACTTC
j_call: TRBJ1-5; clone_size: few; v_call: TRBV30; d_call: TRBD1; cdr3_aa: CAWSGGQGNQPQHF; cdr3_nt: TGTGCCTGGAGCGGAGGACAGGGCAATCAGCCCCAGCATTTT
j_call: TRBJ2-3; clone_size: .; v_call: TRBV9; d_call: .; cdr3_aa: CASSVGAGYTDTQYF; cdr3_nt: TGTGCCAGCAGCGTAGGGGCTGGATACACAGATACGCAGTATTTT
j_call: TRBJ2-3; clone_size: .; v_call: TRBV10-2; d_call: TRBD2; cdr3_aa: CASSGVAGGTDTQYF; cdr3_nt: TGCGCCAGCAGTGGGGTGGCGGGAGGCACAGATACGCAGTATTTT
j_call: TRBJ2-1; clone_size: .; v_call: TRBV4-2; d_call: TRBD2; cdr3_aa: CASSQDASGSVYEQFF; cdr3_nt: TGTGCCAGCAGCCAAGATGCTAGCGGGAGTGTCTATGAGCAGTTCTTC
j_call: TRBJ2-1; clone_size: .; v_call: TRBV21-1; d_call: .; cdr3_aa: CASSTTRQGGALQFF; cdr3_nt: TGTGCCAGCAGCACCACCCGACAGGGGGGCGCCTTGCAGTTCTTC
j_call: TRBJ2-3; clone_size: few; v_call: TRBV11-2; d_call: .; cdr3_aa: CASSLDQGDTDTQYF; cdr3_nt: TGTGCCAGCAGCTTAGATCAAGGGGACACAGATACGCAGTATTTT
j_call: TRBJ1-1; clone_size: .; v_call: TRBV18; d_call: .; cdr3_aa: CASSPRQSGTEAFF; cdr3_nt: TGTGCCAGCTCACCCCGACAGTCGGGCACTGAAGCTTTCTTT
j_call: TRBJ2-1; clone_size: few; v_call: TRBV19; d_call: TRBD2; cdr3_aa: CASSTQREPILDEQFF; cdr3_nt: TGTGCCAGTAGTACTCAGCGGGAGCCCATTCTAGATGAGCAGTTCTTC